This T cell receptor (beta chain) was found in a study of blood T cell repertoires in COVID-19. Study context: T cells, B-cell-depleted T cells, or PBMCs provided the cDNA or gDNA that served as material.

There are 14 residues in the CDR3. The germline gives CDR1 SGHNT, CDR2 YYREEE (reference sequence). The ends lost 4 bases at V and 2 bases at J; junction bases unmatched: 5. Clinical history reported by participants formed the basis on which cohorts were assigned. Method: immunoSEQ multiplex PCR; TCRdb's copy keeps in-frame clones and lacks some. The sample holds 200,000 to 300,000 clones, 88% seen once. The source of this sequence is a woman between 40 and 50 years old with acute COVID-19. The chain couples TRBV5-4 to TRBJ2-5, with TRBD1 identical over 7 bases. The sample taken for sequencing was PBMCs or T cells enriched from blood (not recorded which). The CDR3 coding sequence is TGTGCCAGCAGCACGGGGACAGAACAAGAGACCCAGTACTTC. Protein: CASSTGTEQETQYF.